This T cell receptor (beta chain) came from a study of blood T cell repertoires in COVID-19. Study as a whole: COVID-19 samples, acute and convalescent, were from the United States, Italy and Spain.

V was clipped by 0 bases and J by 1 base; unmatched bases: 0. From germline, CDR1 is LNHDA and CDR2 SQIVND (reference sequence). This CDR3 has 14 amino acids. The repertoire was sequenced with immunoSEQ multiplex PCR; TCRdb's copy has only in-frame clones and lacks some. Of around 100,000 clones detected, about nine tenths appear once; the ten largest clones hold approximately 5.1%. The material sequenced was peripheral blood. The chain employs TRBV19 and TRBJ2-7; 7 bases line up with TRBD1. This TCR came from a man in his fifties or sixties with acute or convalescent COVID-19. CDR3 bases: TGTGCCAGTAGTATAGACAGGGGGTCCTACGAGCAGTACTTC. Translation: CASSIDRGSYEQYF.